This T cell receptor (beta chain) was captured by sequencing in a study of CD8+ T cells in alopecia areata. Background on the study: In an open-label trial, patients got 5 to 10 mg tofacitinib twice daily. Study observations and caveats: Administration of tofacitinib significantly diminished scalp clonality and expanded CD8+ clones within the top 100.

Treatment specified: oral pan-JAK inhibitor, 5-10 mg twice daily. It was from alopecia areata patients that lesional scalp punch biopsies and peripheral blood were collected. Sequencing templates came from extracted RNA that was reverse transcribed into cDNA. Sequencing used immunoSEQ multiplex PCR; TCRdb keeps in-frame clones, though not all of them. The profile covers roughly 110,000 clones, with 56% appearing a single time and 3% to 3.5% taken by the ten largest. Note on this clone: Its antigen is still unknown.

This CDR3 contains 14 residues. Per germline, CDR1 SNHLY and CDR2 FYNNEI. The ends were cut back, 1 base at V and 2 bases at J, with 9 bases in the middle. This TCR was sampled from a human donor with alopecia areata. The sample was CD4+ T cells sorted from blood, taken at week 24, from a patient treated with tofacitinib. The chain is built from TRBV2 and TRBJ2-7, with unresolved D. The DNA of the CDR3 is TGTGCCAGCAGTGAAGATCACGGGCCCTACGAGCAGTACTTC. As protein: CASSEDHGPYEQYF.